The table lists the clone carrying this TCR beta chain with a count of one. The data were taken from a study of T cells in Graves' hyperthyroidism and ophthalmopathy. Extraction of PBMCs used under 13 ml of fresh peripheral blood. RNA transcripts were the template for amplifying TCR beta CDR3 regions. During a first-round RT-PCR of the TCR CDR3, the HTBI primer set was used. MiXCR was run by TCRdb on the multiplex PCR reads, yielding one entry per CDR3 protein. Here the sample spans about 840,000 distinct CDR3 sequences, roughly 40% being singletons. Looked up from germline, CDR1 is LNHDA and CDR2 is SQIVND (reference sequence). CDR3 size: 16 residues. J lost 6 bases, V lost 0 bases, and 3 bases had no gene match.

The chain recombines TRBV19 with TRBJ2-2; 11 positions match TRBD2. This TCR derives from a man between 18 and 35 years old with Graves' hyperthyroidism. Material: blood. CDR3 DNA sequence: TGTGCCAGTAGTATAGATCCTAGCGGGGGGCCCGGGGAGCTGTTTTTT. Translated: CASSIDPSGGPGELFF.